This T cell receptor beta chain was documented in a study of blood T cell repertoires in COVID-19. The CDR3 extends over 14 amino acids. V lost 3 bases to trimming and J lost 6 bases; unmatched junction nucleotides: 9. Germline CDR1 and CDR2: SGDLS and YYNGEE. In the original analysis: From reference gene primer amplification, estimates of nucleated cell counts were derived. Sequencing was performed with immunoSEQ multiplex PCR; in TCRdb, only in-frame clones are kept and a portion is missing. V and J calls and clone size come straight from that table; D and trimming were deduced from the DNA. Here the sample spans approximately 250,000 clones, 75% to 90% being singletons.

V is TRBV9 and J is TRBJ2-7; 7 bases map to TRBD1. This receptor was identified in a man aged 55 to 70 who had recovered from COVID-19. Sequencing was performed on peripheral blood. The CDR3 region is CASSEGRQGFEQYF. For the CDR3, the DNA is TGTGCCAGCAGCGAAGGCAGACAGGGCTTCGAGCAGTACTTC.